This TCR beta chain was found in a study of cytotoxic CD8 clonotypes in ibrutinib-treated CLL. Sequencing used immunoSEQ multiplex PCR; TCRdb keeps in-frame clones, though not all of them. Of about 7,600 clones listed, around four fifths are singletons. The V gene lost 6 bases and the J gene lost 5 bases, with 13 bases spanning the gap. The CDR3 contains 13 residues. Germline V gives CDR1 KGHSH, CDR2 LQKENI. The sequence was collected from a human donor with chronic lymphocytic leukemia. The V call is TRBV18, the J call TRBJ1-2, with D perhaps TRBD1 (5 bases). This specimen was PBMCs, taken before ibrutinib treatment. The CDR3 reads CASSGGGIYGYTF. The CDR3 DNA is TGTGCCAGCTCCGGCGGGGGGATTTATGGCTACACCTTC.